The rows below give T cell receptor beta chains drawn from one sample of a study of blood T cell repertoires in COVID-19. The method was immunoSEQ multiplex PCR; TCRdb's version includes in-frame clones alone and lacks a portion of them. The sample includes over 200,000 clones, about nine tenths seen only once; the top ten take 9.5% to 13%. The specimen sequenced was peripheral blood. All receptors come from a man aged 50 or older with COVID-19, enrolled during active disease. CDR3s include the opening cysteine and the closing phenylalanine or tryptophan. D genes are given only for firm matches. Some rows mark clone size as missing; the rest say once, few, many or name a class of expanded clone.

CDR3 length: 18
clone size: .
J gene: TRBJ1-1
D gene: .
V gene: TRBV19
CDR3 protein: CASTGRAQAGSGPTEAFF
CDR3 DNA: TGTGCCAGTACGGGGAGGGCTCAGGCCGGTTCGGGGCCCACTGAAGCTTTCTTT

CDR3 length: 14
clone size: .
J gene: TRBJ1-5
D gene: .
V gene: TRBV27
CDR3 protein: CASSTRSGVEPQHF
CDR3 DNA: TGTGCCAGCAGCACCCGATCCGGTGTTGAGCCCCAGCATTTT

CDR3 length: 12
clone size: .
J gene: TRBJ1-5
D gene: TRBD1
V gene: TRBV2
CDR3 protein: CASRTGLKPQHF
CDR3 DNA: TGTGCCAGCAGGACAGGGTTAAAGCCCCAGCATTTT

CDR3 length: 16
clone size: .
J gene: TRBJ2-5
D gene: TRBD2
V gene: TRBV7-8
CDR3 protein: CASSLGGGGRGETQYF
CDR3 DNA: TGTGCCAGCAGCTTAGGGGGCGGGGGGCGCGGAGAGACCCAGTACTTC

CDR3 length: 15
clone size: .
J gene: TRBJ2-2
D gene: .
V gene: TRBV5-1
CDR3 protein: CASSMDGTITGELFF
CDR3 DNA: TGCGCCAGCAGCATGGACGGGACAATCACCGGGGAGCTGTTTTTT

CDR3 length: 16
clone size: .
J gene: TRBJ2-1
D gene: TRBD2
V gene: TRBV9
CDR3 protein: CASSAPAGGPDNEQFF
CDR3 DNA: TGTGCCAGCAGCGCCCCTGCGGGAGGGCCTGACAATGAGCAGTTCTTC

CDR3 length: 13
clone size: .
J gene: TRBJ1-1
D gene: TRBD1
V gene: TRBV2
CDR3 protein: CASSEVDRGKAFF
CDR3 DNA: TGTGCCAGCAGTGAGGTGGACAGGGGGAAAGCTTTCTTT

CDR3 length: 13
clone size: .
J gene: TRBJ2-1
D gene: .
V gene: TRBV11-2
CDR3 protein: CASSYGRVENLFF
CDR3 DNA: TGTGCCAGCAGCTATGGCAGGGTGGAAAATCTGTTCTTC

CDR3 length: 16
clone size: .
J gene: TRBJ2-3
D gene: TRBD2
V gene: TRBV7-2
CDR3 protein: CASSRGRLAATDTQYF
CDR3 DNA: TGTGCCAGCAGCAGGGGGCGACTAGCGGCCACAGATACGCAGTATTTT

CDR3 length: 13
clone size: .
J gene: TRBJ1-2
D gene: TRBD1
V gene: TRBV3-1/TRBV3-2
CDR3 protein: CASSRDSDYGYTF
CDR3 DNA: TGTGCCAGCAGTCGGGACAGCGACTATGGCTACACCTTC

CDR3 length: 13
clone size: .
J gene: TRBJ1-5
D gene: .
V gene: TRBV18
CDR3 protein: CASSPTENQPQHF
CDR3 DNA: TGTGCCAGCTCACCGACAGAGAATCAGCCCCAGCATTTT

CDR3 length: 15
clone size: .
J gene: TRBJ1-2
D gene: TRBD1
V gene: TRBV10-2
CDR3 protein: CASRERQGDELGYTF
CDR3 DNA: TGCGCCAGCAGGGAAAGACAGGGTGACGAATTGGGCTACACCTTC

CDR3 length: 13
clone size: .
J gene: TRBJ2-2
D gene: .
V gene: TRBV28
CDR3 protein: CASRDSSTGELFF
CDR3 DNA: TGTGCCAGCAGGGACTCCTCCACCGGGGAGCTGTTTTTT

CDR3 length: 14
clone size: once
J gene: TRBJ1-3
D gene: .
V gene: TRBV9
CDR3 protein: CASRSGTSGNTIYF
CDR3 DNA: TGTGCCAGCAGGTCGGGAACCTCTGGAAACACCATATATTTT

CDR3 length: 17
clone size: .
J gene: TRBJ2-2
D gene: .
V gene: TRBV5-1
CDR3 protein: CASSLVPGDANTGELFF
CDR3 DNA: TGCGCCAGCAGCTTGGTTCCAGGGGACGCGAACACCGGGGAGCTGTTTTTT

CDR3 length: 13
clone size: .
J gene: TRBJ1-1
D gene: .
V gene: TRBV7-9
CDR3 protein: CATARQGGTEAFF
CDR3 DNA: TGTGCCACCGCTCGCCAGGGTGGTACTGAAGCTTTCTTT

CDR3 length: 16
clone size: few
J gene: TRBJ1-2
D gene: TRBD1
V gene: TRBV7-8
CDR3 protein: CASSLVHGQGNYGYTF
CDR3 DNA: TGTGCCAGCAGCTTAGTCCACGGACAGGGGAACTATGGCTACACCTTC

CDR3 length: 14
clone size: .
J gene: TRBJ1-5
D gene: .
V gene: TRBV7-9
CDR3 protein: CASSPGWAGQPQHF
CDR3 DNA: TGTGCCAGCAGCCCGGGATGGGCCGGTCAGCCCCAGCATTTT

CDR3 length: 15
clone size: .
J gene: TRBJ2-3
D gene: TRBD2
V gene: TRBV9
CDR3 protein: CASSPGTSGPDTQYF
CDR3 DNA: TGTGCCAGCAGCCCAGGGACTAGCGGGCCGGATACGCAGTATTTT

CDR3 length: 12
clone size: .
J gene: TRBJ1-1
D gene: .
V gene: TRBV29-1
CDR3 protein: CSSRGANTEAFF
CDR3 DNA: TGCAGCTCCCGGGGGGCGAACACTGAAGCTTTCTTT